This T cell receptor (beta chain) was recovered during a study of T cells in narcolepsy (dated by TCRdb to 2016 to 2019). Broadly, across the study: Patients with narcolepsy type 1 or type 2 (NT1, NT2) and healthy control donors were enrolled in the study. The study sought autoreactive T cells targeting hypocretin neuron self-antigens (hypocretin, TRIB2) in narcolepsy patients, using TCR Vbeta sequencing to track clonotypes in blood and CSF.

For TCR Vbeta sequencing, memory CD4+ T cells were sorted ex vivo from the peripheral blood of both healthy controls and narcolepsy patients. The study at large found these results: In plots comparing CSF and blood CD4+ T cell clonotypes from the same patient, HCRT-specific and TRIB2-specific autoreactive clonotypes were highlighted. Certain blood memory CD4+ repertoires from patients and controls had no sequences that matched autoreactive T cell clones. Numbers of sequenced blood memory CD4+ clonotypes were comparable, averaging about 40,000 in patients and about 30,000 in controls. Autoreactive clonotypes were reported to be detected serially in the blood of the same patients and of different patients, but not in the blood of healthy controls.

Points on this clone: Its antigen remains unidentified. No clone much larger than this one lies a single base away; base qualities are absent.

Libraries were built with the immunoSEQ multiplex PCR assay. TCRdb took over this immuneACCESS table, retaining in-frame rearrangements with V and J assigned. Such tables are incomplete; in checked studies, under half of the missing clones stem from an unresolved V gene, and the remainder is unexplained. The sample profile shows approximately 31,000 clones; over 75% of them were found once. The top ten clonotypes cover less than 1.5% of the sample. The clonotype originates from a human donor with narcolepsy. Specimen: CD45RA- memory CD4+ T cells from PBMCs. Per the publication, the cell subset or site label means: memory T cells sorted ex vivo from peripheral blood.

The nucleotides read TGCAGCGTTGATGAGGATGGCTACACCTTC. This codes for CSVDEDGYTF. The receptor chain draws on TRBV29-1 and TRBJ1-2, with an unclear D gene assignment. A distance of 5 bases separates the germline ends of V and J, which lose 3 bases and 6 bases respectively. From a lookup of the germline V gene, CDR1 and CDR2 are SQVTM and ANQGSEA. The CDR3, cysteine through phenylalanine, is 10 amino acids long. Solely the CDR3 DNA is kept, with 30 bases framed from the first base.